This T cell receptor beta chain came from a study of CD8+CD57+ T cells in acquired aplastic anemia (dated by TCRdb to 2016 to 2019). Study-wide context: A mean of around 3.2 ug of DNA, ranging from roughly 0.2 to 30 ug, was extracted from sorted CD4+ and CD8+ cells. CD8+CD57+ expansion was defined as a frequency above the mean frequency observed in healthy subjects.

This clonotype was seen at least ten times. The antigen it recognizes is unknown. No base quality information exists; no much larger clone differs at one position. Patients chosen for sequencing had shown expansion of CD8+CD57+ cells by flow cytometry. Severe acquired aplastic anemia was diagnosed in all patients according to International Study of Aplastic Anemia and Agranulocytosis and Camitta criteria. At the time blood was sampled, none of the patients had received any therapy. TCR repertoires of sorted CD4+ and CD8+ blood T cells from severe aplastic anemia patients and healthy subjects were deep-sequenced in the study. Patients were enrolled under clinicaltrials.gov protocols 00001620, 01623167, 00001397, 00071045, 00081523 and 00961064 in the USA. Ficoll-Paque density gradient centrifugation was used to isolate peripheral blood mononuclear cells. Before DNA extraction, CD4+ and CD8+ T cells were sorted with FACS or magnetic beads.

Deletion took 0 bases off V and 6 bases off J, with a span of 10 bases between the germline ends. The CDR3 goes from the cysteine to the phenylalanine over 15 residues. Solely the CDR3 DNA is kept, with 45 bases framed from the first base. The CDR1 and CDR2 encoded by the germline V gene are SGHRS and YFSETQ. The research as a whole found: Patients and healthy controls showed no significant difference in CD8+ Simpson's diversity (P=0.060). Although 25 to 30 CD8+ CDR3 sequences were shared by patients and controls, these sequences appeared highly expressed in patients and within the immunodominant clones of patients.

TCR beta VDJ combination and CDR3 sequence profiling used genomic DNA as the template. TCR repertoire sequencing was run on an Illumina HiSeq 2000. The authors processed their data as follows. TRBV/TRBJ rearrangement plots, CDR3 size and DJ length profiles, and Simpson's diversity index were used to assess repertoires. The immunodominant clone was defined as the most abundant DNA sequence in deep sequencing data. CDR3 amino acid sequences were checked for sharing across subjects and were also compared against the VDJdb database and published repertoires. TCRdb ran its own pipeline on the public reads, namely fastp trimming at Q25 and MiXCR clone calling, and kept in-frame beta chains. Every CDR3 protein is listed once, alongside the most common genes and DNA of its rows. Here the V and J calls rest on TCRdb's processing, not on the authors' analysis. Present in this sample are 190,000 or so distinct CDR3 sequences, 48% of which were seen just once. The ten largest make up about 1.8% of the sample.

This TCR was recovered from a human donor with aplastic anemia. Sequencing was done on a sample of sorted CD4+, CD8+, or CD8+CD57+ T cells (not recorded which) from PBMCs. The sequence links TRBV5-1 to TRBJ1-6; the D gene is perhaps TRBD1, on 5 matching bases. The CDR3 region reads CASSLVQGLNSPLHF. The DNA sequence is given as TGCGCCAGCAGCTTGGTCCAGGGCCTTAATTCACCCCTCCACTTT.